The 4 T cell receptor beta chains below come from one sample, sequenced in a study of blood T cells in healthy people across ages. For the second PCR, which ran for about 6 to 11 cycles, a sample-barcoded 5' primer and a J-beta primer mix were used. TCRdb re-derived calls from the 5' RACE reads in MiXCR, one entry per CDR3 protein. The table includes about 2 million distinct CDR3 sequences, roughly 50% detected once. The specimen sequenced was blood. The receptor source for this set is a woman aged 40 to 49 in good health.

This clonotype was seen only a few times. The chain recombines TRBV12-3 or TRBV12-4 with TRBJ2-1; D is ambiguous. The CDR3 has 14 residues. The V gene lost 5 bases and the J gene lost 0 bases, with 8 bases spanning the gap. In DNA, the CDR3 is TGTGCCAGCAGTGTTCTAAGCTCCTACAATGAGCAGTTCTTC. Residues: CASSVLSSYNEQFF.

The genes are TRBV5-1 and TRBJ1-2, with unresolved D. Germline V gene lookup returns CDR1 SGHRS and CDR2 YFSETQ. The CDR3 covers 15 residues. With 4 bases removed from V and 7 bases from J, the gap between germline ends came to 20 bases. This CDR3 is CASSPLLGGQAGYTF. Written as DNA, the CDR3 is TGCGCCAGCAGCCCCCTGCTGGGCGGCCAGGCTGGCTACACCTTC.

This clonotype showed up just a few times. The chain recombines TRBV3-1 with TRBJ2-7, with TRBD1 as a possible D gene (6 bases). The germline gives CDR1 LGHDT, CDR2 YNNKEL (reference sequence). The CDR3 consists of 15 residues. V was trimmed by 0 bases and J by 5 bases, leaving 14 bases between them. CDR3 sequence reads: CASSQDYRVINEQYF. Here the CDR3 DNA reads TGTGCCAGCAGCCAAGATTACAGGGTCATCAACGAGCAGTACTTC.

The J gene is TRBJ2-5, the V gene TRBV5-4; the match to TRBD1 covers 8 bases. The CDR3 is made up of 15 amino acids. After removal of 4 bases from V and 2 bases from J, the junction contained 7 bases not matched to a gene. Germline CDR1 SGHNT, CDR2 YYREEE (reference sequence). The CDR3 region is CASSPSTGAQETQYF. The CDR3, as DNA: TGTGCCAGCAGCCCCTCGACAGGGGCTCAAGAGACCCAGTACTTC.